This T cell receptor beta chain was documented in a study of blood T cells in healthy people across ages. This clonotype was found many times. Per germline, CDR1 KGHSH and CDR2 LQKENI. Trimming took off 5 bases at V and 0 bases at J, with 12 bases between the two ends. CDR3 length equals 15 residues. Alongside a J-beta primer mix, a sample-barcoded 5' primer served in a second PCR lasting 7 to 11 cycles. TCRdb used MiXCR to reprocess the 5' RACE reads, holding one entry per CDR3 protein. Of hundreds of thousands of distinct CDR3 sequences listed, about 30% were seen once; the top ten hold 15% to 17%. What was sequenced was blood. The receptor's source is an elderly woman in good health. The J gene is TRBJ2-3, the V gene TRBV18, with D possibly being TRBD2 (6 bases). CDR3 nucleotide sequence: TGTGCCAGCTCAAGTAGTAGCGGTAGCACAGATACGCAGTATTTT. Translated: CASSSSSGSTDTQYF.